This record looks at one TCR beta chain sequence and its context. This clonotype was observed many times. Its specific antigen is unknown. Base qualities are not at hand, and no much larger clone is one base apart. This sample was taken from a study of T cells after yellow fever vaccination (dated by TCRdb to about 2019). About the investigation overall: The SMART-Seq v4 Ultra Low Input RNA kit was used to prepare libraries from fractions with low cell numbers. To follow T-cell clones before and after both primary and booster YFV17D yellow fever vaccination, bulk TCR alpha and beta repertoires underwent longitudinal sequencing. The cohort comprised two healthy male donors, one aged 18 to 30 and one aged 30 to 40 years. Blood was drawn at multiple timepoints before and after primary and secondary immunization, with bulk PBMC replicates and cell subsets isolated.

Synthesis of TCR cDNA relied on 5'RACE template switching, a step that introduced a universal primer site along with unique molecular identifiers. Priming for cDNA synthesis came from both the TCR alpha and TCR beta constant segments. Library amplification used two PCR steps, and the second PCR step added sample barcodes and sequencing adapters. Libraries were sequenced on Illumina HiSeq 2500 (2x100 bp) or NovaSeq (2x150 bp). The authors' analysis ran thus. Demultiplexing of reads and collapsing into UMI consensus sequences were performed with MIGEC, and V(D)J alignment was carried out with MiXCR. Vaccine-responding clonotypes were defined with edgeR using replicate PBMC samples, requiring FDR below 0.01 and a log2 fold change above 5 up to day 15. Bulk clonotypes were assigned CD4 or CD8 identity according to which sequenced CD4 or CD8 repertoire held them at higher abundance. TCRdb reworked the public reads: Q25 trimming with fastp, MiXCR clone assembly, productive beta chains retained. Rows are combined by CDR3 protein, so each entry shows the most common genes and DNA. The V and J calls reflect TCRdb's pipeline rather than the authors' work. For this sample there are tens of thousands of distinct CDR3 sequences; 7.4% appear just once. The top ten clones comprise 35% to 40% of the sample.

The full study reports these points: Because only a couple of donors were included in the study, the extent to which the findings can be generalized is limited. FACS-sorted repertoires could contain abundant contaminating clonotypes from the bulk population, so computational filtering was required. The secondary T-cell response was weaker than the primary response but faster, peaking on day 5 instead of day 15. A small share of clonotypes occurred in both CD4 and CD8 compartments, likely arising from convergent recombination. Most clones expanded after primary vaccination (about 95% of CD4 and 80% to 90% of CD8) were re-detected after the booster, suggesting that broad memory maintenance occurred.

The treatment or condition label on this specimen signifies: live attenuated yellow fever vaccine strain. A standard Ficoll-Paque protocol was used to isolate PBMCs from peripheral blood. Dynabeads CD4 and CD8 positive selection kits were used to isolate the CD4 and CD8 T-cell fractions. TriZol was used to extract RNA from bulk PBMCs, from CD4 and CD8 fractions, and from dextramer-positive and dextramer-negative fractions. This TCR derives from a man aged 25-45 years who received the YFV17D yellow fever vaccine. The sample here was CD8+ T cells sorted from PBMCs, taken 15 days after the yellow fever booster vaccination.

The CDR3 region has the sequence CASSLEATYNEQFF. The nucleotide sequence reads as follows: TGCGCCAGCAGCTTAGAGGCGACCTACAATGAGCAGTTCTTC. The sequence links TRBV5-1 to TRBJ2-1, with the D gene not confidently named. The CDR3, cysteine through phenylalanine, is 14 amino acids long. Only the CDR3 DNA is retained, 42 bases long and in frame from the first base. V is clipped by 2 bases and J by 2 bases, and the sequence between their germline boundaries is 8 bases long. From the germline V gene, CDR1 is SGHRS and CDR2 is YFSETQ.